A single sample gave rise to the 3 T cell receptor beta chains below, sequenced in a study of T-cell reconstitution after alpha-beta-depleted transplantation in children. It was with unique molecular identifiers that the TCRbeta library was prepared. In TCRdb, the PCR reads were re-called with MiXCR into one record per CDR3 protein. The table records around 800,000 distinct CDR3 sequences, roughly 15% of them present only once. The material was PBMCs, mostly from graft donor cells, obtained 360 days after TCRalphabeta/CD19-depleted stem cell transplant. The receptors stem from a male patient under 18 who had a stem cell transplant for acute lymphoblastic leukemia, so the T cells may come from the graft donor.

This clonotype has only a few counts. The CDR3 loop reads CASTDSTLYEQYF. For the CDR3, the DNA is TGTGCCAGCACCGACAGCACCCTCTACGAGCAGTACTTC. V gene TRBV3-1 combines with J gene TRBJ2-7; TRBD1 is a possible D gene (5 bases). Germline assignment: CDR1 LGHDT and CDR2 YNNKEL (reference sequence). The CDR3 has 13 amino acids. V lost 7 bases and J lost 3, with 13 bases in between.

The rearrangement links TRBV15 to TRBJ2-1; 10 bases agree with TRBD2. Germline CDR1 and CDR2: LNHNV and YYDKDF (reference sequence). The trim removed 0 bases at V and 3 bases at J, leaving 11 bases unmatched. CDR3 size: 19 residues. The CDR3 loop reads CATSRDRPGLAGVYNEQFF. The CDR3 region has the DNA TGTGCCACCAGCAGAGATAGGCCGGGGCTAGCGGGAGTCTACAATGAGCAGTTCTTC.

The J gene is TRBJ1-4, the V gene TRBV6-1; D call uncertain. Per the germline V gene, CDR1 is MNHNS and CDR2 is SASEGT. The CDR3 runs to 14 residues. The germline V and J ends were trimmed by 5 bases and 5 bases, with 12 bases remaining between them. The CDR3 nucleotides read TGTGCCAGCAGTACACGCAGGCCCAATGAAAAACTGTTTTTT. Its translation is CASSTRRPNEKLFF.